The clone carrying this T cell receptor beta chain was recorded once. What it binds is not known. The sample comes from a study of OX40 agonist ivuxolimab in advanced cancers. Drawing of blood for sampling happened at baseline, at cycle 4 day 1, and at cycle 7 day 1. The study, taken as a whole, reports: With doses of 0.1 to 3.0 mg/kg, CD4+ and CD8+ blood T cells had undergone clonal expansion by week 6. The antigen specificity of the peripheral T cells (those that were expanded) was not determined.

The protocol was immunoSEQ multiplex PCR, while the TCRdb copy is restricted to in-frame clones and leaves out a portion. The repertoire has approximately 74,000 clones, roughly 84% of them found once; the top ten carry roughly 0.27%. This CDR3 has 12 amino acids. The V and J ends lost 2 bases and 6 bases respectively, with 8 bases between them. The germline CDR1 and CDR2 sequences are KGHSH and LQKENI. The sequences come from CD4+ or CD8+ T cells sorted from blood, collected in a trial of the OX40 agonist ivuxolimab. This chain joins TRBV18 and TRBJ2-7; D remains unclear. The source is an adult with an advanced solid tumor such as melanoma, head and neck, liver or kidney cancer. The CDR3 coding sequence is TGTGCCAGCTCACCAAGCTTCCTCGAGCAGTACTTC. This codes for CASSPSFLEQYF.